This TCR beta chain was sequenced for a study of naive and memory T cell subsets. Amplification of ligated cDNA took four PCR rounds with SP2 and nested alpha and beta constant primers. TCRdb reprocessed the UMI-ligation and nested PCR reads via MiXCR and lists one record per CDR3 protein. This sample carries roughly 36,000 distinct CDR3 sequences, 11% of them seen once, and the ten largest clones take roughly 3.9%. The CDR3 runs 15 residues. V was shortened by 5 bases and J by 4 bases, with 15 bases between the two germline ends. CDR1 is MDHEN and CDR2 is SYDVKM in the germline V gene. By its share, this clonotype is large. Treatment of the sample: skin biopsy from PPD injection site in Mantoux-positive individual. TCR cDNA received a 3' ligated oligonucleotide that carried a UMI.

The sample consisted of skin, taken from a tuberculin skin test site. The TCR comes from an adult in good health. The chain has TRBV28 and TRBJ2-1; perhaps TRBD2 as D (5 bases). The CDR3 DNA reads as TGTGCCAGCAGTGCCCTAGCCCAACATTACAATGAGCAGTTCTTC. It yields the protein CASSALAQHYNEQFF.